Listed below are T cell receptor beta chains from one sample, sequenced in a study of molecular identifiers for immune sequencing clone quantification. One entry per CDR3 protein results from TCRdb running MiXCR on the PCR reads. The sample lists more than 50,000 distinct CDR3 sequences; about a fifth were seen once. Material: naive CD8+ T cells from blood, with Jurkat cell RNA spiked in. These receptors came from a human donor in good health. Some libraries in this study had Jurkat cell RNA spiked in. The CDR3 runs from the conserved cysteine through the conserved F or W.

length,V,J,CDR3
20,TRBV7-8,TRBJ2-3,CASSPGLIGASGDPTDTQYF
16,TRBV12-3/TRBV12-4,TRBJ1-1,CASSPTLPSRGTEAFF
14,TRBV19,TRBJ2-2,CASSMWGKAGELFF
14,TRBV28,TRBJ1-1,CASSFGGRATEAFF
13,TRBV11-2,TRBJ2-1,CASRRVRLGEQFF
14,TRBV7-9,TRBJ2-3,CAAAASGSTDTQYF
17,TRBV5-4,TRBJ2-7,CASSVGGGLPPGYEQYF
17,TRBV9,TRBJ2-3,CASSEDPSGRRPDTQYF
13,TRBV20-1,TRBJ2-7,CSAREVGEAEQYF
13,TRBV2,TRBJ1-1,CASINGLNTEAFF
14,TRBV4-1,TRBJ2-1,CASSQEVVPNEQFF
18,TRBV12-5,TRBJ1-5,CASGLEQQGGIGNQPQHF
15,TRBV7-9,TRBJ2-2,CASSLVGLNTGELFF
13,TRBV11-3,TRBJ2-1,CASSRTSGSEQFF
17,TRBV4-2,TRBJ2-1,CASSQGVSSGIQDEQFF
15,TRBV7-9,TRBJ1-1,CASSLESGLNTEAFF
14,TRBV5-1,TRBJ2-5,CASSLGVVEETQYF
14,TRBV6-2/TRBV6-3,TRBJ2-7,CASIRGQIYREQYF
16,TRBV4-2,TRBJ2-1,CASSQQGPPPYNEQFF
15,TRBV28,TRBJ1-5,CASSFPDTLNQPQHF
15,TRBV7-8,TRBJ1-2,CASSSPGRMLNGYTF
14,TRBV27,TRBJ2-1,CASSLTPTGVEQFF
11,TRBV11-3,TRBJ2-1,CASSFGTHQFF
16,TRBV28,TRBJ1-4,CASSSPGDLTNEKLFF
17,TRBV6-2/TRBV6-3,TRBJ1-5,CASSSTDVKGSNQPQHF
15,TRBV19,TRBJ2-3,CASSQTGFSTDTQYF
14,TRBV5-4,TRBJ2-1,CASSGGWGYNEQFF
15,TRBV12-3/TRBV12-4,TRBJ2-3,CASSPVGSYTDTQYF
17,TRBV5-6,TRBJ2-3,CASSSPLPGGPGDTQYF
14,TRBV7-6,TRBJ2-7,CASSTGPHSYEQHF
15,TRBV21-1,TRBJ2-2,CASSKQGPNTGELFF
17,TRBV6-5,TRBJ2-1,CASSSRLAGEGYNEQFF
13,TRBV4-1,TRBJ1-5,CASSQERGEPQHF
14,TRBV29-1,TRBJ2-1,CSGGATGLSYEQFF
15,TRBV10-1,TRBJ2-5,CASSDRGRHGETQYF
18,TRBV27,TRBJ2-7,CASGRRGNAGVSSYEQYF
13,TRBV29-1,TRBJ2-1,CSPPWEEYNEQFF
13,TRBV4-1,TRBJ2-7,CASSLRTAYEQYF
15,TRBV28,TRBJ2-1,CASSSLGEGGNEQFF
12,TRBV30,TRBJ2-1,CAWSPSHNEQFF
19,TRBV13,TRBJ2-1,CASSPLKDSAGGRYNEQFF
16,TRBV7-9,TRBJ2-1,CASSLFVASSYNEQFF
18,TRBV28,TRBJ2-7,CASSSYREAGGIGYEQYF
13,TRBV6-6,TRBJ1-4,CASSYRENEKLFF
13,TRBV24-1,TRBJ2-7,CATSDSDMTEQYF
15,TRBV3-1,TRBJ2-5,CASSQGASFQETQYF
15,TRBV5-1,TRBJ2-3,CASSSRLAGPDTQYF
16,TRBV20-1,TRBJ2-7,CSAREKGRTSSYEQYF
16,TRBV20-1,TRBJ2-2,CSAGGLAGINTGELFF
13,TRBV7-9,TRBJ2-3,CASSPSNTDTQYF
11,TRBV12-3/TRBV12-4,TRBJ2-2,CASTSVGELFF
14,TRBV2,TRBJ1-5,CASSERTSNQPQHF
13,TRBV7-9,TRBJ2-7,CASSSNDGYEQYF
14,TRBV5-6,TRBJ2-7,CASSLVSSRAGVNF
16,TRBV14,TRBJ2-3,CASSQASGGPTDTQYF
15,TRBV29-1,TRBJ2-7,CSVEEGSSGGREQYF
14,TRBV6-1,TRBJ2-1,CASSEARLAFEQFF
14,TRBV29-1,TRBJ2-3,CSVGGTGPTDTQYF